This T cell receptor beta chain was documented in a study of blood T cell repertoires in COVID-19 (dated by TCRdb to the early 2020s). Turning to the overall study: Samples covering the acute and convalescent phases of COVID-19 were provided by collaborators in the United States, Italy and Spain. A freely available public database, intended as a resource for researchers studying the immune response to SARS-CoV-2, is where the repertoires were released. The prospective study material was composed of cDNA or gDNA derived from T cells, B-cell-depleted T cells, or PBMCs. Deeply sampled blood TCRbeta repertoires from subjects exposed to, actively infected with, or recovered from COVID-19 were included in the dataset. Where HLA class I and class II types were available, the types were taken from metadata supplied by the sample provider, not from assay-based typing. The samples were drawn from the first 160 participants of the ongoing ImmuneRACE study and from 1,200 or so subjects provided by 6 global collaborators. A de-identified subject ID, COVID-19 status, age in years and sex were almost always included in the sample metadata.

Whole blood was collected in K2EDTA tubes by collaborating institutions according to the institutions' own protocols. For TCRbeta analysis, collaborators shipped samples in one of three forms: frozen whole blood, isolated PBMCs, or DNA extracted from either of those sample types. From cysteine to phenylalanine, the CDR3 is 15 amino acids long. The read is trimmed to its CDR3 DNA, 45 bases read in frame from base 1. As encoded in the germline V gene (reference sequence), CDR1 is SEHNR while CDR2 is FQNEAQ. From V the trimming removes 5 bases and from J it removes 4 bases, while the gene matches leave 9 bases of the junction unaccounted for. What the work shows at the level of the full study, not this receptor alone: The amount of clinical and demographic metadata varied by source and participant and was provided uncurated.

On this clone itself: The specificity of this receptor is unknown. There are no base qualities to consult, and no much larger clone falls within one base.

TCRbeta CDR3 regions were amplified from genomic DNA using the immunoSEQ Assay, a bias-controlled multiplex PCR. For the original study's pipeline: The number of nucleated cells in each sample was estimated from the amplification of reference gene primers within the assay. To quantify the absolute abundance of each unique TCRbeta CDR3 rearrangement, sequence reads were collapsed and filtered. For each sample, productive Simpson clonality was calculated as the square root of Simpson's diversity index across productive rearrangements. TCRdb took over this immuneACCESS table, retaining in-frame rearrangements with V and J assigned. Such tables are incomplete; in checked studies, under half of the missing clones stem from an unresolved V gene, and the remainder is unexplained. Clone size and V and J calls were adopted from that table, with D and trimming inferred from the DNA. Within this sample are 88,000 or so clones, with 81% of them counted one time only. About 4.5% of the sample comes from the top ten.

The sample comprised peripheral blood. Recombination joined TRBV7-9 with TRBJ1-2, and 8 junction bases match TRBD1. The receptor's source is a man in his fifties or sixties with acute or convalescent COVID-19. The CDR3 sequence is CASSGQGGIFYGYTF. The nucleotide sequence reads as follows: TGTGCCAGCAGCGGACAGGGAGGGATTTTCTATGGCTACACCTTC.